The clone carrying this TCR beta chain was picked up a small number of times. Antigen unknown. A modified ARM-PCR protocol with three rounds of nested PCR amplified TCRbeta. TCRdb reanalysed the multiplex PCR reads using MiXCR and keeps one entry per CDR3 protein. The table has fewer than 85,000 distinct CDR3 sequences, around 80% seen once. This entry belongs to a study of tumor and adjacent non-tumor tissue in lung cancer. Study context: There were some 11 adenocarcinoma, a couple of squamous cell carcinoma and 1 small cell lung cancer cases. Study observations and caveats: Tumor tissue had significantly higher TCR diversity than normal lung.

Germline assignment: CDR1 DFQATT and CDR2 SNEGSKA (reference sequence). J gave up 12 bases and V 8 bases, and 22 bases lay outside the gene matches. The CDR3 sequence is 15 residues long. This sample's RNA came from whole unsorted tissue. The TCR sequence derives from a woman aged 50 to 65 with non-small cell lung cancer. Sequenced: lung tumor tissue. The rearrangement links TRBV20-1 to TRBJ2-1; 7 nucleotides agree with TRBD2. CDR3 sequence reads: CSTRSPSGRDYVQFF. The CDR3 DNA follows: TGCAGTACTCGATCTCCTAGTGGGAGGGACTATGTGCAGTTCTTC.